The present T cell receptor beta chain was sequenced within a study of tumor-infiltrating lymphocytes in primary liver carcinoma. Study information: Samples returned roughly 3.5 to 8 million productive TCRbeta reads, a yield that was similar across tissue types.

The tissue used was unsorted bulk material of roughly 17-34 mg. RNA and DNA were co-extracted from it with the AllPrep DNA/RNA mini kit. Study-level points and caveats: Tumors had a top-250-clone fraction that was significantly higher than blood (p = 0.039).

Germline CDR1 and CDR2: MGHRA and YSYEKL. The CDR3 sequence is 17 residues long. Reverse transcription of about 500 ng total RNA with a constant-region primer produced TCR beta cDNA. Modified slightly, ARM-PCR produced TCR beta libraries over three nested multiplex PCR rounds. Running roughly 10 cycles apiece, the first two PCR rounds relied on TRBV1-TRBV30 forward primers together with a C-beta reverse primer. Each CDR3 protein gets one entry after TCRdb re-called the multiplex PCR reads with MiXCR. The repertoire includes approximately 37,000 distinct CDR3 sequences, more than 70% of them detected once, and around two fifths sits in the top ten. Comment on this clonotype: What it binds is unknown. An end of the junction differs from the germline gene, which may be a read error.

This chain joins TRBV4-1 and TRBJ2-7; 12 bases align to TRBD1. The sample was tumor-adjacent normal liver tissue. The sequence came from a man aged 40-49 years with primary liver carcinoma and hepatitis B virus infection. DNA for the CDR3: TGCCCCAGCAGCAATCGGGACAGGGGGCTATCCTCCTACGAGCAGTGCTTC. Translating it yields CPSSNRDRGLSSYEQCF.